These 28 T cell receptor beta chains were all obtained from the same sample, sequenced in a study of T cells in Graves' hyperthyroidism and ophthalmopathy. Amplification of TCR beta CDR3 regions was performed using RNA transcripts as template. When the TCR CDR3 underwent first-round RT-PCR, the HTBI primer set was used. Via MiXCR, TCRdb re-called the multiplex PCR reads, giving one row per CDR3 protein. The sample comprises around 350,000 distinct CDR3 sequences, over 15% of which are singletons, and approximately 4% rests with the top ten. Sample: blood. Receptors originate from a woman aged 18-30 years with Graves' hyperthyroidism.

The table lists this clonotype with many counts. The gene calls are TRBV10-3 and TRBJ1-1; TRBD1 might be the D (5 bases). The germline V gene has CDR1 ENHRY and CDR2 SYGVKD. The CDR3 spans 11 residues. The CDR3 DNA reads TGTGCAGCCAGGGCCGGTGCTGAAGCTTTCTTT. Translated, it gives CAARAGAEAFF.

At least ten counts were recorded for this clonotype. The V call is TRBV27, the J call TRBJ2-7; 10 bases are a match to TRBD1. This CDR3 has 17 residues. Germline V lookup: CDR1 MNHEY, CDR2 SMNVEV (reference sequence). V gave up 2 bases and J gave up 3 bases; unmatched junction bases: 10. The CDR3 loop reads CASSLEGSGTGDYEQYF. The CDR3 region has the DNA TGTGCCAGCAGTTTAGAGGGCTCCGGGACAGGGGACTACGAGCAGTACTTC.

This clonotype was observed at least ten times. J is TRBJ1-2 and V is TRBV20-1, with TRBD1 matching 7 bases. After removal of 5 bases from V and 4 bases from J, the junction contained 10 bases not matched to a gene. From germline, CDR1 is DFQATT and CDR2 SNEGSKA (reference sequence). The CDR3 contains 14 residues. The CDR3 DNA is TGCAGTGCTGCCATCGGACAGGCGATCTATGGCTACACCTTC. Translated, it gives CSAAIGQAIYGYTF.

This clonotype has ten or more counts. The gene calls are TRBV5-1 and TRBJ1-2, with D maybe TRBD1 (6 bases). The CDR3 contains 14 residues. Germline-derived CDR1 and CDR2 are SGHRS and YFSETQ. The V and J ends lost 5 bases and 2 bases respectively, with 13 bases between them. As DNA, the CDR3 is TGCGCCAGCAGTCAAACGGACAGCAACTATGGCTACACCTTC. Residues: CASSQTDSNYGYTF.

The sample holds many counts of this clonotype. The chain uses TRBV12-3 or TRBV12-4 and TRBJ2-7, with unresolved D. This CDR3 region has 14 residues. V dropped 4 bases and J dropped 0 bases, with 10 bases sitting between them. The CDR3 DNA reads as TGTGCCAGCAGTTCCTCCAGTAGCTCCTACGAGCAGTACTTC. It translates to CASSSSSSSYEQYF.

This clonotype was seen many times. The chain has TRBV10-2 and TRBJ2-5, with D perhaps TRBD2 (6 bases). Trimming stripped 0 bases from V and 5 bases from J, with 10 bases between. CDR1 is WSHSY, CDR2 SAAADI, per germline. The CDR3 totals 14 residues. The CDR3 sequence: CASSESPRGETQYF. For the CDR3, the DNA is TGCGCCAGCAGTGAGTCCCCCCGGGGGGAGACCCAGTACTTC.

The rearrangement joins TRBV28 to TRBJ2-7; 11 bases fit TRBD1. The germline CDR1 and CDR2 sequences are MDHEN and SYDVKM. The trim removed 3 bases at V and 3 bases at J, leaving 7 bases unmatched. This CDR3 has 16 residues. The CDR3 DNA sequence: TGTGCCAGCAGTTTGCACCGGGACAGGGGGTTCTACGAGCAGTACTTC. The encoded protein is CASSLHRDRGFYEQYF.

The chain has TRBV4-2 and TRBJ2-2; the match to TRBD2 covers 11 bases. V was pared by 0 bases and J by 8 bases, with 14 bases of the junction left unmatched. This CDR3 spans 19 amino acids. Germline values: CDR1 LGHNA, CDR2 YNFKEQ. The CDR3 DNA reads TGTGCCAGCAGCCAAGATCTTATAGCGGGGGGGCCGTCAGGGGGGGAGCTGTTTTTT. Translated, it gives CASSQDLIAGGPSGGELFF.

In its sample, this clonotype was seen many times. At one boundary the junction diverges from the germline segment, which might be a read error. V is TRBV7-7 and J is TRBJ2-5; TRBD2 agrees at 7 bases. Germline V gene sequence: CDR1 SSHAT, CDR2 FNYEAQ (reference sequence). The CDR3 has 13 residues. The CDR3 is CASSLEAGETQYF. CDR3 nucleotide sequence: TGTGCTAGCAGCCTCGAAGCGGGGGAGACCCAGTACTTC.

In this sample, this clonotype turned up many times. DNA for the CDR3: TGCAGTGCGTGGGAGGACAGCATTTACGAGCAGTACTTC. This encodes CSAWEDSIYEQYF. The chain uses TRBV20-1 and TRBJ2-7; the D gene could be TRBD1 or TRBD2 (6 bases each). Germline CDR1 reads DFQATT; CDR2 reads SNEGSKA (reference sequence). The CDR3 sequence is 13 residues long. Trimming left V 6 bases short and J 4 bases short, with 16 bases between.

This clonotype appeared many times. J is TRBJ2-7 and V is TRBV20-1, with D possibly TRBD2 on 6 matching bases. This CDR3 spans 15 amino acids. CDR1 is DFQATT and CDR2 is SNEGSKA in the germline V gene (reference sequence). Trimming pared 6 bases from V and 2 bases from J, leaving 20 bases between. The CDR3 spells CSAPTAGGEPYEQYF. The CDR3 DNA is TGCAGTGCCCCCACGGCCGGCGGGGAACCCTACGAGCAGTACTTC.

This clonotype has ten or more counts. The chain uses TRBV27 and TRBJ1-2, with 10 bases matching TRBD1. Trimming at V came to 6 bases and at J to 6 bases, leaving 16 bases not matched to a gene. Germline V gives CDR1 MNHEY, CDR2 SMNVEV (reference sequence). This CDR3 region has 17 residues. The CDR3 region has the DNA TGTGCCAGCAGCCTGAACCCCATTTCGGACAGGGGGGATGGCTACACCTTC. Protein: CASSLNPISDRGDGYTF.

This sequence joins TRBV6-1 and TRBJ1-5; D ambiguous. Per the germline V gene, CDR1 is MNHNS and CDR2 is SASEGT. V gave up 10 bases and J gave up 6 bases, with 22 bases separating them. This CDR3 has 15 residues. The CDR3 sequence is CATEWRFTVGQPQHF. The CDR3 DNA follows: TGTGCCACCGAGTGGCGGTTCACTGTTGGTCAGCCCCAGCATTTT.

This clonotype was detected ten times or more. The genes are TRBV10-3 and TRBJ2-5; TRBD2 aligns across 10 bases. Germline lookup yields CDR1 ENHRY and CDR2 SYGVKD. The CDR3 totals 18 residues. V was clipped by 3 bases and J by 5 bases; unmatched bases: 15. For the CDR3, the DNA is TGTGCCATCAGTGAAGGGGGAGCTAGCGGGGGTCGGGGGGAGACCCAGTACTTC. Protein product: CAISEGGASGGRGETQYF.

This clonotype was counted many times. The gene calls are TRBV7-2 and TRBJ2-5, with 7 bases aligning to TRBD1. This CDR3 has 16 amino acids. Trimming at V came to 2 bases and at J to 2 bases, leaving 8 bases not matched to a gene. The germline gives CDR1 SGHTA, CDR2 FQGNSA. The CDR3 loop is CASSLQALRGQETQYF. The CDR3 DNA reads as TGTGCCAGCAGCTTACAGGCCCTCAGGGGGCAAGAGACCCAGTACTTC.

This sequence joins TRBV4-1 and TRBJ1-4; 7 nucleotides line up with TRBD1. The CDR3 is made up of 14 amino acids. The germline CDR1 and CDR2 sequences are MGHRA and YSYEKL. The J segment lost 8 bases and the V segment lost 7 bases, leaving 10 bases of the junction unmatched. CDR3: CASTLTGVGEKLFF. DNA for the CDR3: TGCGCCAGCACCTTAACAGGGGTGGGAGAAAAACTGTTTTTT.

As concerns this clonotype: This may arise from a read error, as a much more abundant clone is one base away. The chain carries TRBV9 and TRBJ2-5, with a tentative D call TRBD1 (6 bases). Trimming took 0 bases from V and 13 from J, leaving 10 bases between them. CDR3 length: 11 residues. The germline V gene has CDR1 SGDLS and CDR2 YYNGEE. The CDR3 region is CASSVVTGSYF. Written as DNA, the CDR3 is TGTGCCAGCAGCGTAGTAACAGGGTCGTACTTC.

In this sample, this clonotype turned up many times. V is TRBV4-1 and J is TRBJ1-2, with 7 positions matching TRBD1. The germline CDR1 and CDR2 sequences are MGHRA and YSYEKL. V was pared by 1 base and J by 3 bases, with 2 bases of the junction left unmatched. This CDR3 comprises 14 residues. The CDR3 spells CASSQGGTDYGYTF. DNA for the CDR3: TGCGCCAGCAGCCAAGGGGGGACAGACTATGGCTACACCTTC.

In its sample, this clonotype was seen many times. CDR3: CASSLVSPTVIGSNQPQHF. The CDR3 region has the DNA TGTGCCAGCAGTTTAGTTTCCCCCACAGTTATTGGTAGCAATCAGCCCCAGCATTTT. This chain links TRBV27 with TRBJ1-5; D gene ambiguous. Trimming removed 2 bases from V and 0 bases from J, with 20 bases in between. Germline V CDR1 and CDR2: MNHEY, SMNVEV (reference sequence). This CDR3 has 19 residues.

The chain uses TRBV5-4 and TRBJ2-5; D not resolved. This CDR3 is 15 amino acids long. The V gene lost 6 bases and the J gene lost 4 bases, with 19 bases spanning the gap. Per the germline V gene, CDR1 is SGHNT and CDR2 is YYREEE (reference sequence). CDR3 nucleotide sequence: TGTGCCAGCACCTACGACCTTAGAGTCGCAGAGACCCAGTACTTC. It translates to CASTYDLRVAETQYF.

This clonotype has ten or more counts. V gene TRBV20-1 combines with J gene TRBJ2-5, with 9 positions matching TRBD2. This CDR3 has 17 amino acids. V was clipped by 0 bases and J by 6 bases; unmatched bases: 14. CDR1 is DFQATT, CDR2 SNEGSKA, per germline (reference sequence). The CDR3 sequence: CSARDWRGGAIGKTQYF. The CDR3 DNA is TGCAGTGCTAGAGACTGGCGGGGGGGGGCCATAGGGAAGACCCAGTACTTC.

This chain's CDR3 is CASSALTGLAGVEQYF. CDR3 nucleotides: TGTGCCAGCAGTGCCCTTACGGGACTAGCGGGAGTCGAGCAGTACTTC. The chain couples TRBV28 to TRBJ2-7, with 14 bases identical to TRBD2. CDR1 MDHEN and CDR2 SYDVKM come from the germline V gene. CDR3 length: 16 amino acids. Unmatched junction bases numbered 9, after V lost 5 bases and J lost 6 bases.

The rearrangement uses TRBV4-1 and TRBJ2-5; D uncertain. The CDR3 spans 14 residues. With 0 bases removed from V and 5 bases from J, the gap between germline ends came to 10 bases. In germline, CDR1 is MGHRA, CDR2 YSYEKL. Here the CDR3 reads CASSQEETVETQYF. In DNA, the CDR3 is TGCGCCAGCAGCCAAGAGGAAACTGTCGAGACCCAGTACTTC.

Many counts were recorded for this clonotype. The chain links TRBV6-5 to TRBJ1-2, with TRBD1 matching 7 bases. Germline V gene sequence: CDR1 MNHEY, CDR2 SVGAGI. CDR3 length: 15 amino acids. The J segment lost 2 bases and the V segment lost 6 bases, leaving 9 bases of the junction unmatched. The CDR3, as DNA: TGTGCCAGCAGACCCGTGGAGACAGGGAACTATGGCTACACCTTC. This encodes CASRPVETGNYGYTF.

In its sample, this clonotype was seen many times. The chain has TRBV7-8 and TRBJ2-7; the D call may be TRBD1 or TRBD2 (6 bases each). The CDR3 contains 14 residues. Trimming took 2 bases from V and 2 from J, leaving 10 bases between them. Germline CDR1 is SGHVS and CDR2 is FQNEAQ. Here the CDR3 reads CASSLYGGPYEQYF. The CDR3 DNA is TGTGCCAGCAGCTTATACGGGGGCCCCTACGAGCAGTACTTC.

This clonotype was detected many times. The chain is built from TRBV10-1 and TRBJ2-7, with D hard to call. CDR1 and CDR2 (germline): WNHNN, SYGVQD (reference sequence). V was pared by 3 bases and J by 3 bases, with 9 bases between. This CDR3 has 13 residues. The CDR3 protein is CASSDEGRYEQYF. For the CDR3, the DNA is TGCGCCAGCAGTGATGAAGGGCGCTACGAGCAGTACTTC.

Many counts were recorded for this clonotype. V and J are TRBV6-5 and TRBJ1-3; no reliable D call. CDR1 and CDR2 from the germline V gene are MNHEY and SVGAGI. Deletions cut 0 bases from V and 1 base from J, with 10 bases between. The CDR3 is 16 amino acids. CDR3 loop: CASSYSSRWSGNTIYF. CDR3 sequence (DNA): TGTGCCAGCAGTTACTCGAGTAGGTGGTCTGGAAACACCATATATTTT.

This clonotype was seen many times. The chain uses TRBV4-1 and TRBJ1-2, with D possibly being TRBD1 (5 bases). Trimming stripped 0 bases from V and 4 bases from J, with 12 bases between. The CDR3 is 15 amino acids. CDR1 is MGHRA, CDR2 YSYEKL, per germline. The DNA of the CDR3 is TGCGCCAGCAGCCAAGAAGACAGTAGATTCTATGGCTACACCTTC. Translating it yields CASSQEDSRFYGYTF.